A selection of T cell receptor beta chains follows, all from one sample in a study of neoadjuvant anti-PD-1 for oral cavity cancer. The method was immunoSEQ multiplex PCR; TCRdb's version includes in-frame clones alone and lacks a portion of them. The sample shows 30,000 to 35,000 clones, about 86% of them seen only once. The sequencing here drew on PBMCs, taken before nivolumab (anti-PD-1) treatment. The receptors were gathered from a person aged 35-79 years with oral cavity squamous cell carcinoma. Both conserved end residues are part of each CDR3. Fields, in order: V gene, J gene, D gene, CDR3 protein, CDR3 DNA. D genes are given only for firm matches.

TRBV2	TRBJ2-2	NA	CASARDTYTGELFF	TGTGCCAGCGCCCGGGACACCTACACCGGGGAGCTGTTTTTT
TRBV7-9	TRBJ1-1	NA	CASSPRGGDGTEAFF	TGTGCCAGCAGCCCTAGGGGTGGAGACGGGACTGAAGCTTTCTTT
TRBV19	TRBJ1-3	NA	CAAGGPPISGNTIYF	TGTGCCGCCGGGGGGCCCCCCATCTCTGGAAACACCATATATTTT
TRBV19	TRBJ1-5	TRBD1	CASSGDRVNQPQHF	TGTGCCAGTAGTGGGGACAGGGTGAATCAGCCCCAGCATTTT
TRBV9	TRBJ1-2	NA	CASSVETEGGYTF	TGTGCCAGCAGCGTAGAAACGGAGGGAGGCTACACCTTC
TRBV28	TRBJ2-7	TRBD2	CASSPPQTSGGLLREQYF	TGTGCCAGCAGCCCTCCCCAGACTAGCGGGGGTCTTCTCCGCGAGCAGTACTTC
TRBV27	TRBJ1-5	NA	CASSLSRISNQPQHF	TGTGCCAGCAGTTTATCGAGGATTAGCAATCAGCCCCAGCATTTT
TRBV5-4	TRBJ2-7	TRBD1	CASSLAKDRVDGEQYF	TGTGCCAGCAGCTTGGCTAAGGACAGGGTTGACGGGGAGCAGTACTTC
TRBV11-2	TRBJ2-3	NA	CASSLVGGADTQYF	TGTGCCAGCAGCTTAGTCGGGGGCGCAGATACGCAGTATTTT
TRBV29-1	TRBJ1-1	NA	CSVVGGLRTEAFF	TGCAGCGTTGTGGGGGGACTTAGGACTGAAGCTTTCTTT
TRBV28	TRBJ1-1	NA	CASRAGSLYENTEAFF	TGTGCCAGCAGGGCCGGGAGCCTATATGAGAACACTGAAGCTTTCTTT